This is a list of T cell receptor beta chains from one sample in a study of read filtering for tumor transcriptome and immune sequencing. In TCRdb, the reads were re-called with MiXCR into one record per CDR3 protein. The sample has roughly 130,000 distinct CDR3 sequences, roughly 13% seen once. The sample was a population of CD138-negative cells sorted from bone marrow. The source is a donor aged 40 or over with multiple myeloma. The CDR3 runs from the conserved cysteine through the conserved F or W. The order of the fields is CDR3 protein, CDR3 DNA, D gene, CDR3 length, V gene, J gene, clone size. A D gene is named only where the DNA matches it firmly. Where a row states a size, it is once, few, many or the class of an expanded clone; other rows omit it.

CAVSLQGGLGEKLLF	TGTGCCGTGTCCCTCCAGGGGGGGCTAGGGGAAAAACTGCTTTTT	TRBD1	15	TRBV12-5	TRBJ1-4	few
CASSRIQGSNTEAFF	TGCGCCAGCAGCCGTATACAGGGGAGTAACACTGAAGCTTTCTTT	TRBD1	15	TRBV4-1	TRBJ1-1	many
CAINDSGNTDTQYF	TGTGCCATCAACGATAGCGGCAACACAGATACGCAGTATTTT	NA	14	TRBV10-3	TRBJ2-3	NA
CSASPGIAEAFF	TGCAGTGCTAGTCCGGGAATAGCTGAAGCTTTCTTT	NA	12	TRBV20-1	TRBJ1-1	many
CASRRDGGGGEQYF	TGTGCCAGCAGAAGAGACGGGGGCGGAGGCGAGCAGTACTTC	NA	14	TRBV6-2/TRBV6-3	TRBJ2-7	many
CASSTRTNEQFF	TGTGCCAGCAGTACTCGGACGAATGAGCAGTTCTTC	NA	12	TRBV6-2/TRBV6-3	TRBJ2-1	many
CASSSTADTGELFF	TGCGCCAGCAGCTCGACAGCCGACACCGGGGAGCTGTTTTTT	NA	14	TRBV5-1	TRBJ2-2	many
CASSGVAYNEQFF	TGTGCCAGTAGCGGGGTGGCCTACAATGAGCAGTTCTTC	TRBD2	13	TRBV7-9	TRBJ2-1	many
CAIRPSGYQETRYF	TGTGCCATTCGCCCCTCGGGTTACCAAGAGACCCGGTACTTC	NA	14	TRBV28	TRBJ2-5	few
CASRVDGTHGETQYF	TGTGCCAGCAGGGTCGACGGGACCCACGGGGAGACCCAGTACTTC	NA	15	TRBV12-3/TRBV12-4	TRBJ2-5	many
CASSLLQGETQYF	TGTGCCAGCAGCCTATTACAGGGGGAGACCCAGTACTTC	TRBD1	13	TRBV7-2	TRBJ2-5	many
CSVEAPGTDTQYF	TGCAGCGTTGAAGCGCCAGGCACAGATACGCAGTATTTT	NA	13	TRBV29-1	TRBJ2-3	NA
CASSLGQGGRYTEAFF	TGCGCCAGCAGCTTGGGACAGGGTGGGAGGTACACTGAAGCTTTCTTT	TRBD1	16	TRBV5-1	TRBJ1-1	NA
CASSGQGRNEQFF	TGTGCCAGCAGCGGACAGGGGAGGAATGAGCAGTTCTTC	TRBD1	13	TRBV6-5	TRBJ2-1	many
CASSPRVGGDTQYF	TGCGCCAGCAGCCCACGAGTAGGAGGAGATACGCAGTATTTT	NA	14	TRBV4-1	TRBJ2-3	many
CASSRRGGGTDTQYF	TGTGCCAGTAGTAGGAGGGGCGGTGGCACAGATACGCAGTATTTT	NA	15	TRBV19	TRBJ2-3	many
CASSLGPPGINTEAFF	TGCGCCAGCAGCTTGGGGCCACCTGGGATTAACACTGAAGCTTTCTTT	NA	16	TRBV5-1	TRBJ1-1	many
CASSPGQWPTEAFF	TGTGCCAGCAGCCCCGGGCAGTGGCCCACTGAAGCTTTCTTT	NA	14	TRBV6-6	TRBJ1-1	many
CASSVGASGGANEQFF	TGTGCCAGCAGCGTTGGGGCTAGCGGGGGGGCCAATGAGCAGTTCTTC	TRBD2	16	TRBV9	TRBJ2-1	many
CASLLGLAGNNGQFF	TGTGCCAGCCTGCTGGGACTAGCGGGTAATAATGGGCAGTTCTTC	TRBD2	15	TRBV3-1	TRBJ2-1	NA
CASMGVAGGRSYSEQFF	TGTGCCAGCATGGGGGTAGCGGGAGGGCGATCCTACAGTGAGCAGTTCTTC	TRBD2	17	TRBV5-6	TRBJ2-1	NA
CTSRELAGGSYNEQFF	TGTACCAGCAGGGAACTAGCGGGTGGTTCCTACAATGAGCAGTTCTTC	TRBD2	16	TRBV6-2/TRBV6-3	TRBJ2-1	many
CASRRAGGANEQFF	TGTGCCAGCAGGAGAGCGGGAGGGGCCAATGAGCAGTTCTTC	TRBD2	14	TRBV3-1	TRBJ2-1	many
CASSLALQVSEQFF	TGTGCCAGCAGCTTAGCACTACAGGTTTCTGAGCAGTTCTTC	NA	14	TRBV7-9	TRBJ2-1	many
CSASSGGPTDTQYF	TGCAGTGCTTCTAGCGGGGGGCCCACAGATACGCAGTATTTT	TRBD2	14	TRBV20-1	TRBJ2-3	many
CAWRQGTYNEQFF	TGTGCCTGGAGGCAGGGAACCTACAATGAGCAGTTCTTC	NA	13	TRBV30	TRBJ2-1	many
CASGYGRVTDTQYF	TGTGCTAGTGGTTATGGCAGGGTGACAGATACGCAGTATTTT	NA	14	TRBV12-5	TRBJ2-3	NA
CASIPGTGSYGYTF	TGTGCCAGCATCCCCGGGACAGGGAGCTATGGCTACACCTTC	TRBD1	14	TRBV12-3/TRBV12-4	TRBJ1-2	many
CASSLRGVQETQYF	TGTGCCAGCAGCTTAAGGGGAGTCCAAGAGACCCAGTACTTC	NA	14	TRBV7-9	TRBJ2-5	many
CAVGDTQYF	TGTGCCGTGGGGGATACGCAGTATTTT	NA	9	TRBV28	TRBJ2-3	many
CASSLDSREQFF	TGTGCCAGCAGTTTAGACTCTCGTGAGCAGTTCTTC	NA	12	TRBV12-3/TRBV12-4	TRBJ2-1	many
CASSLTAGGNEQFF	TGTGCCAGCAGCTTAACCGCGGGGGGCAATGAGCAGTTCTTC	TRBD2	14	TRBV7-9	TRBJ2-1	many
CASSVGTSSSYNEQFF	TGTGCCAGCAGCGTGGGGACTAGCAGTTCCTACAATGAGCAGTTCTTC	TRBD2	16	TRBV5-5	TRBJ2-1	many
CASSLDWANAEQFF	TGTGCCAGCAGCTTAGACTGGGCTAATGCTGAGCAGTTCTTC	NA	14	TRBV7-2	TRBJ2-1	many
CASSVKGDGANVLTF	TGTGCCAGCAGTGTAAAGGGGGATGGGGCCAACGTCCTGACTTTC	NA	15	TRBV6-1	TRBJ2-6	NA
CAWGSAGGVQPQHF	TGTGCCTGGGGCTCGGCCGGGGGCGTACAGCCCCAGCATTTT	NA	14	TRBV30	TRBJ1-5	NA
CASSPLAGPGNEQFF	TGTGCCAGCAGCCCTTTAGCGGGGCCTGGGAATGAGCAGTTCTTC	TRBD2	15	TRBV28	TRBJ2-1	many
CAWSVWTGMNTEAFF	TGTGCCTGGAGTGTCTGGACAGGGATGAACACTGAAGCTTTCTTT	TRBD1	15	TRBV30	TRBJ1-1	many
CASSQDLRTSGSAEQFF	TGTGCCAGCAGCCAAGATCTGAGGACTAGCGGGAGCGCCGAGCAGTTCTTC	TRBD2	17	TRBV4-2	TRBJ2-1	many
CSARFQGRGEQYF	TGCAGTGCTAGGTTCCAGGGTCGTGGCGAGCAGTACTTC	NA	13	TRBV20-1	TRBJ2-7	few
CASSLATGDTQYF	TGTGCCAGCAGCTTAGCGACAGGGGATACGCAGTATTTT	TRBD1	13	TRBV7-6	TRBJ2-3	NA
CASSLRDATNEKLFF	TGTGCCAGCAGCCTCCGGGACGCAACTAATGAAAAACTGTTTTTT	NA	15	TRBV7-9	TRBJ1-4	many
CSARRTGLNYGYTF	TGCAGTGCTAGGAGGACAGGACTTAACTATGGCTACACCTTC	TRBD1	14	TRBV20-1	TRBJ1-2	many
CASRAGTATNEKLFF	TGCGCCAGCAGGGCAGGGACAGCAACTAATGAAAAACTGTTTTTT	TRBD1	15	TRBV5-1	TRBJ1-4	many
CASSQGQEQYF	TGTGCCAGCAGCCAAGGGCAAGAGCAGTACTTC	NA	11	TRBV7-9	TRBJ2-7	few
CASSESPAGLSAFF	TGTGCCAGCAGTGAATCTCCAGCAGGGCTTTCAGCTTTCTTT	NA	14	TRBV25-1	TRBJ1-1	NA
CSAPGGYGVGRDTQYF	TGCAGTGCTCCCGGAGGTTACGGTGTAGGGCGAGATACGCAGTATTTT	NA	16	TRBV20-1	TRBJ2-3	many